This passage covers 31 T cell receptor beta chains from one sample sequenced in a study of spatial heterogeneity in lung cancer. These TCRs' antigens remain unknown. The study's findings and limits: Mutation tallies in tumors tracked expanded intratumoral alpha and beta TCR counts.

Time point meaning: sample taken at primary tumor resection. A single record per CDR3 protein comes from TCRdb applying MiXCR to the 5' RACE reads. The profile shows 25,000 to 30,000 distinct CDR3 sequences, around 7% of them singletons. The sample consisted of lung tumor tissue, taken at surgery. The receptors here all came from a male donor with early-stage non-small cell lung cancer.

This clonotype was counted at least ten times. The V gene is TRBV6-1, the J gene TRBJ1-4, with a weak D call TRBD1 (5 bases). The length of the CDR3 is 15 residues. Germline lookup yields CDR1 MNHNS and CDR2 SASEGT. Trimming took 5 bases from V and 0 from J, leaving 10 bases between them. The CDR3 reads CASSWTHTTNEKLFF. In nucleotides, the CDR3 is TGTGCCAGCAGTTGGACACACACAACTAATGAAAAACTGTTTTTT.

This clonotype was recorded at least ten times. The DNA of the CDR3 is TGTGCCAGCAGCTTAGAGGGGAACAGGGGACCCCTCCACTTT. Protein: CASSLEGNRGPLHF. The chain carries TRBV7-2 and TRBJ1-6; 7 bases line up with TRBD1. V was clipped by 1 base and J by 12 bases; unmatched bases: 6. This CDR3 is 14 amino acids long. Germline V gene lookup returns CDR1 SGHTA and CDR2 FQGNSA.

The chain links TRBV10-3 to TRBJ2-5; D is unresolved. From germline, CDR1 is ENHRY and CDR2 SYGVKD. The germline V and J ends were trimmed by 3 bases and 5 bases, with 10 bases remaining between them. The CDR3 has 13 residues. Written as DNA, the CDR3 is TGTGCCATCAGTGAAATCGGTTCGGAGACCCAGTACTTC. It yields the protein CAISEIGSETQYF.

This clonotype is deemed medium-sized (0.01 to 0.1%). The CDR3 DNA sequence: TGTGCCACCAAGGGACAGTTTAGCAATCAGCCCCAGCATTTT. Its protein is CATKGQFSNQPQHF. The rearrangement uses TRBV15 and TRBJ1-5; 7 bases agree with TRBD1. CDR1 is LNHNV and CDR2 is YYDKDF in the germline V gene (reference sequence). J lost 0 bases, V lost 7 bases, and 3 bases had no gene match. This CDR3 is 14 amino acids long. The whole variable domain, remainder taken from reference TRBV15 and TRBJ1-5, is DAMVIQNPRYQVTQFGKPVTLSCSQTLNHNVMYWYQQKSSQAPKLLFHYYDKDFNNEADTPDNFQSRRPNTSFCFLDIRSPGLGDTAMYLCATKGQFSNQPQHFGDGTRLSIL.

This clonotype was counted at least ten times. The V call is TRBV20-1, the J call TRBJ1-5, with 7 positions matching TRBD1. The CDR3 extends over 12 amino acids. Germline V lookup: CDR1 DFQATT, CDR2 SNEGSKA (reference sequence). V gave up 8 bases and J gave up 5 bases; unmatched junction bases: 6. CDR3 bases: TGCAGTCTCTGGGACAGTGATCAGCCCCAGCATTTT. Encoded protein: CSLWDSDQPQHF.

This chain joins TRBV11-2 and TRBJ1-2; D might be TRBD1 (5 bases). The CDR3 loop spans 14 amino acids. The germline V gene encodes CDR1 SGHAT and CDR2 FQNNGV. V dropped 2 bases and J dropped 4 bases, with 11 bases sitting between them. CDR3 amino acids: CASSLIPGSYGYTF. The CDR3, as DNA: TGTGCCAGCAGCTTAATTCCAGGGAGCTATGGCTACACCTTC.

This clonotype has a count of ten or more. This chain's CDR3 is CSARWQGSDTQYF. The CDR3 DNA reads TGCAGTGCTAGATGGCAGGGATCAGATACGCAGTATTTT. V is TRBV20-1 and J is TRBJ2-3, with D perhaps TRBD1 (5 bases). The germline gives CDR1 DFQATT, CDR2 SNEGSKA (reference sequence). V was shortened by 2 bases and J by 4 bases, with 10 bases between the two germline ends. The CDR3 sequence is 13 residues long.

This clonotype is medium-sized within its sample. The V call is TRBV13, the J call TRBJ2-5; D is tentatively TRBD1 or TRBD2 (5 bases each). The germline CDR1 and CDR2 sequences are PRHDT and FYEKMQ (reference sequence). The length of the CDR3 is 15 residues. Trimming shortened V by 5 bases and J by 1 base, and 14 bases separated the two germline ends. This CDR3 reads CASSGPLGVQETQYF. The CDR3 bases are TGTGCCAGCAGCGGCCCGTTGGGGGTCCAAGAGACCCAGTACTTC.

This clonotype has ten or more counts. The genes are TRBV5-1 and TRBJ2-3, with 8 bases fitting TRBD2. The CDR3 extends over 15 amino acids. Germline assignment: CDR1 SGHRS and CDR2 YFSETQ. The trim removed 3 bases at V and 5 bases at J, leaving 8 bases unmatched. CDR3 nucleotides: TGCGCCAGCAGCTCCGGACTAGCTCGTGTAGATACGCAGTATTTT. Its translation is CASSSGLARVDTQYF.

V gene TRBV20-1 combines with J gene TRBJ2-4; D may match TRBD1 or TRBD2 (5 bases each). This CDR3 is built from 15 residues. The germline V and J ends were trimmed by 0 bases and 2 bases, with 11 bases remaining between them. Germline assignment: CDR1 DFQATT and CDR2 SNEGSKA (reference sequence). CDR3 region: CSARDHGGPKNIQYF. For the CDR3, the DNA is TGCAGTGCTAGAGATCATGGGGGTCCCAAAAACATTCAGTACTTC.

This clonotype was detected ten times or more. This rearrangement joins TRBV5-1 to TRBJ2-7; no clear D. Germline assignment: CDR1 SGHRS and CDR2 YFSETQ. This CDR3 spans 16 amino acids. Between the trimmed V and J ends, which lost 0 bases and 2 bases, there was a span of 15 bases. The CDR3 nucleotides are TGCGCCAGCAGCTTGGCCCCACTCGTTCCCCCCTACGAGCAGTACTTC. Its protein product is CASSLAPLVPPYEQYF.

In its sample, this clonotype was seen a few times. The chain joins TRBV20-1 to TRBJ2-3, with TRBD2 identical over 13 bases. Trimming at V came to 0 bases and at J to 2 bases, leaving 11 bases not matched to a gene. Germline CDR1 DFQATT, CDR2 SNEGSKA (reference sequence). The CDR3 length is 19 residues. The CDR3 sequence: CSARDTGTSGVKNTDTQYF. CDR3 bases: TGCAGTGCTAGAGATACGGGGACTAGCGGGGTGAAAAACACAGATACGCAGTATTTT.

Many counts were recorded for this clonotype. This sequence joins TRBV29-1 and TRBJ1-3, with D possibly matching TRBD1 (6 bases). In germline, CDR1 is SQVTM, CDR2 ANQGSEA. The CDR3 consists of 12 residues. Trimming shortened V by 7 bases and J by 2 bases, and 9 bases separated the two germline ends. CDR3 sequence reads: CSAWTAGNTIYF. CDR3 DNA sequence: TGCAGCGCCTGGACAGCTGGAAACACCATATATTTT.

This clonotype occurred many times. The V and J genes are TRBV27 and TRBJ2-5; D is unresolved. V lost 2 bases to trimming and J lost 2 bases, with 9 bases between them. The CDR3 has 14 amino acids. Germline CDR1 MNHEY, CDR2 SMNVEV (reference sequence). This CDR3 reads CASSLVRGQETQYF. As DNA, the CDR3 is TGTGCCAGCAGTTTAGTTCGTGGACAAGAGACCCAGTACTTC.

This clonotype was detected ten times or more. The gene calls are TRBV5-1 and TRBJ1-6, with TRBD1 matching over 7 bases. CDR3 length: 15 amino acids. The germline CDR1 and CDR2 sequences are SGHRS and YFSETQ. V lost 3 bases, J lost 4 bases, and 4 bases stayed unmatched. CDR3 bases: TGCGCCAGCAGCTGGACAGGAGCATATAATTCACCCCTCCACTTT. Amino acid sequence: CASSWTGAYNSPLHF.

In its sample, this clonotype is medium-sized. V gene TRBV6-6 combines with J gene TRBJ1-5, with a weak D call TRBD1 (5 bases). Germline loops: CDR1 MNHNY, CDR2 SVGAGI (reference sequence). Trimming cost V 4 bases and J 7 bases, with 11 bases left between them. The CDR3 has 13 residues. CDR3 DNA sequence: TGTGCCAGCAGTTGGGGGGTAAGCCAGCCCCAGCATTTT. Amino acid sequence: CASSWGVSQPQHF.

This sequence joins TRBV29-1 and TRBJ1-6; perhaps TRBD1 as D (6 bases). Per the germline V gene, CDR1 is SQVTM and CDR2 is ANQGSEA. The CDR3 totals 13 residues. V was clipped by 5 bases and J by 10 bases, with 15 bases between them. The CDR3 DNA is TGCAGCGTTCAACAGGGCTCGGGATCACCCCTCCACTTT. Encoded protein: CSVQQGSGSPLHF.

This clonotype has just a few counts. This chain joins TRBV18 and TRBJ1-3; possibly TRBD1 for D (5 bases). V dropped 4 bases and J dropped 0 bases, with 13 bases sitting between them. Germline V gives CDR1 KGHSH, CDR2 LQKENI. The CDR3 consists of 16 residues. CDR3 loop: CASSQSSGGSGNTIYF. The DNA of the CDR3 is TGTGCCAGCTCACAATCCTCCGGGGGCTCTGGAAACACCATATATTTT.

DNA for the CDR3: TGTGCCCCCGTGGGGGGGCCAGATACGCAGTATTTT. Its protein is CAPVGGPDTQYF. The chain uses TRBV21-1 and TRBJ2-3; the table's D call of TRBD1 was not tested on the DNA. TRBV21-1 is a pseudogene. This CDR3 is built from 12 residues.

At least ten counts were recorded for this clonotype. The V gene is TRBV6-1, the J gene TRBJ2-7; D remains unclear. V was trimmed by 4 bases and J by 1 base, leaving 8 bases between them. There are 13 residues in the CDR3. Germline assignment: CDR1 MNHNS and CDR2 SASEGT. CDR3 loop: CASSVIVSYEQYF. Here the CDR3 DNA reads TGTGCCAGCAGTGTTATAGTGTCCTACGAGCAGTACTTC.

This clonotype was detected a few times. The chain links TRBV20-1 to TRBJ1-6; a weak D match, TRBD1 (6 bases). The CDR3 is 14 residues long. The ends were cut back, 6 bases at V and 12 bases at J, with 21 bases in the middle. Germline V lookup: CDR1 DFQATT, CDR2 SNEGSKA (reference sequence). The CDR3, as DNA: TGCAGTGCCCGCTCCGGGACAAATCCTCGACCCCTCCACTTT. This sequence encodes CSARSGTNPRPLHF.

The J gene is TRBJ1-5, the V gene TRBV12-3 or TRBV12-4; 8 bases line up with TRBD1. V lost 7 bases, J lost 4 bases, and 6 bases stayed unmatched. The length of the CDR3 is 14 residues. The CDR3 nucleotides read TGTGCCAGCACCCGGGGACAGGCAAATCAGCCCCAGCATTTT. Translating it yields CASTRGQANQPQHF.

In its sample, this clonotype was seen many times. The chain joins TRBV20-1 to TRBJ1-1, with D possibly TRBD1 on 5 matching bases. Looked up from germline, CDR1 is DFQATT and CDR2 is SNEGSKA (reference sequence). The V end lost 3 bases, the J end lost 1 base, and 12 bases lay between the germline ends. The CDR3 is made up of 14 amino acids. The CDR3 reads CSARGVTPNTEAFF. CDR3 DNA: TGCAGTGCTAGGGGGGTGACACCGAACACTGAAGCTTTCTTT.

This clonotype has more than one count but fewer than ten. V and J are TRBV30 and TRBJ2-5; possibly TRBD1 for D (6 bases). CDR3 length equals 13 residues. V lost 2 bases and J 5 bases, leaving 12 bases between the germline ends. In germline, CDR1 is GTSNPN, CDR2 SVGIG (reference sequence). The chain's CDR3 is CAWSQQGRETQYF. The CDR3 DNA sequence: TGTGCCTGGAGTCAACAGGGTCGGGAGACCCAGTACTTC.

This clonotype was seen many times. This chain links TRBV9 with TRBJ2-3, with D possibly being TRBD1 (5 bases). V was clipped by 0 bases and J by 6 bases, with 14 bases between them. This CDR3 spans 15 amino acids. Germline values: CDR1 SGDLS, CDR2 YYNGEE. The CDR3 reads CASSVEVAGLDTQYF. The CDR3 nucleotides read TGTGCCAGCAGCGTAGAGGTTGCAGGGCTGGATACGCAGTATTTT.

This clonotype has just a few counts. The V and J genes are TRBV20-1 and TRBJ1-5; D uncertain. V was cut by 1 base and J by 1 base, with 5 bases left in between. CDR3 size: 13 residues. Germline V gives CDR1 DFQATT, CDR2 SNEGSKA (reference sequence). The CDR3 reads CSARVDSNQPQHF. In DNA, the CDR3 is TGCAGTGCTAGAGTGGACAGCAATCAGCCCCAGCATTTT.

The table lists this clonotype with many counts. The chain has TRBV4-3 and TRBJ1-4, with 8 bases lining up with TRBD1. Germline V gene sequence: CDR1 LGHNA, CDR2 YSLEER. After removal of 4 bases from V and 5 bases from J, the junction contained 6 bases not matched to a gene. The CDR3 is 15 amino acids. Here the CDR3 reads CASSRLGQVNEKLFF. The DNA for the CDR3 is TGCGCCAGCAGCCGCTTGGGACAGGTCAATGAAAAACTGTTTTTT.

V is TRBV4-2 and J is TRBJ2-3; 9 bases align to TRBD2. The CDR3 has 18 residues. Germline V gene lookup returns CDR1 LGHNA and CDR2 YNFKEQ. Trimming removed 0 bases from V and 1 base from J; junction bases left unmatched: 8. The CDR3 sequence is CASSQDPDSGGGTDTQYF. CDR3 coding DNA: TGTGCCAGCAGCCAAGATCCCGATAGCGGGGGAGGCACAGATACGCAGTATTTT.

This clonotype appeared many times. This chain uses TRBV5-5 with TRBJ1-5; D ambiguous. V dropped 1 base and J dropped 0 bases, with 11 bases sitting between them. Germline CDR1 and CDR2: SGHKS and YYEKEE (reference sequence). The CDR3 runs to 16 residues. The chain's CDR3 is CASSLYAGNSNQPQHF. As DNA, the CDR3 is TGTGCCAGCAGCTTGTATGCGGGGAATAGCAATCAGCCCCAGCATTTT.

The chain is built from TRBV7-9 and TRBJ1-1, with D tentatively TRBD1 (6 bases). The CDR3 contains 14 residues. Trimming took 5 bases from V and 0 from J, leaving 10 bases between them. CDR1 SEHNR and CDR2 FQNEAQ come from the germline V gene (reference sequence). CDR3 in amino acids: CASSRQEMNTEAFF. DNA of the CDR3: TGTGCCAGCAGCCGACAGGAGATGAACACTGAAGCTTTCTTT.

This clonotype was counted ten times or more. The CDR3 reads CSAYDRVLGTDTQYF. The CDR3, as DNA: TGCAGTGCCTACGACAGGGTCTTAGGGACAGATACGCAGTATTTT. The V gene is TRBV20-1, the J gene TRBJ2-3, with 7 bases matching TRBD1. This CDR3 is 15 amino acids long. Per germline, CDR1 DFQATT and CDR2 SNEGSKA (reference sequence). V was clipped by 6 bases and J by 3 bases; unmatched bases: 12.